This T cell receptor (beta chain) is from a study of CD8+CD57+ T cells in acquired aplastic anemia. Looking at the study overall: Sorted CD4+ and CD8+ cells yielded about 3 ug of DNA on average. Study observations and caveats: Between the patient and control groups, CD8+ Simpson's diversity did not differ significantly. Twenty-nine shared CD8+ CDR3s appeared highly expressed within patients' immunodominant clones.

For CDR3 and TCR beta VDJ profiling, genomic DNA was the template used. A single record per CDR3 protein comes from TCRdb applying MiXCR to the reads. This table holds around 200,000 distinct CDR3 sequences, roughly 65% found once. A word on this clonotype: The target antigen is unknown. Given a much more abundant clone one base away, this may be a read error.

The CDR3 is 13 amino acids. Germline V gene data show CDR1 as SEHNR and CDR2 as FQNEAQ (reference sequence). V lost 6 bases and J lost 10; bases outside the gene matches: 11. CD8+CD57+ cell expansion, shown by flow cytometry, had occurred in the patients selected for sequencing. Patients were treatment-naive when blood was sampled. The source material was sorted CD4+, CD8+, or CD8+CD57+ T cells (not recorded which) from PBMCs. This chain connects TRBV7-9 to TRBJ1-2; TRBD1 agrees at 7 bases. This sequence was found in a human donor with aplastic anemia. CDR3 DNA: TGTGCCAGCAGTTTGGGGGGGACAGAACACTACACCTTC. It encodes CASSLGGTEHYTF.